What follows are 23 T cell receptor beta chains derived from one specimen sequenced in a study of molecular identifiers for immune sequencing clone quantification. TCRdb re-analysed the PCR reads in MiXCR, keeping a single row per CDR3 protein. In the table there are 250,000 to 350,000 distinct CDR3 sequences, around 21% of which are singletons. The sequenced sample was naive CD8+ T cells from blood, with Jurkat cell RNA spiked in. Described subset: FACS-sorted CD8+CD4-CCR7+CD45RA+ naive T cells. These receptors were collected from a human donor in good health. Some libraries in this study had Jurkat cell RNA spiked in.

The genes are TRBV27 and TRBJ2-3; D gene unclear. Germline values: CDR1 MNHEY, CDR2 SMNVEV (reference sequence). V was trimmed by 6 bases and J by 0 bases, leaving 10 bases between them. The CDR3 length is 14 residues. The CDR3 is CASRTLESTDTQYF. The CDR3, as DNA: TGTGCCAGCAGGACTCTGGAAAGCACAGATACGCAGTATTTT.

This clonotype was counted once. One base away lies a much larger clone, so this may be a sequencing read error. V and J are TRBV20-1 and TRBJ2-7; D is tentatively TRBD1 or TRBD2 (5 bases each). CDR3 length: 16 amino acids. Germline V lookup: CDR1 DFQATT, CDR2 SNEGSKA (reference sequence). V dropped 5 bases and J dropped 3 bases, with 23 bases sitting between them. In DNA form, the CDR3 reads TGCAGTGCTGGCCGAGGCCCCGGGGCCACTCTCTACGAGCAGTACTTC. Translated, it gives CSAGRGPGATLYEQYF.

This clonotype was detected many times. The chain carries TRBV28 and TRBJ1-1, with unresolved D. Trimming removed 6 bases at V and 3 bases at J, with 17 bases between. The germline gives CDR1 MDHEN, CDR2 SYDVKM. This CDR3 has 15 residues. CDR3 amino acids: CASRPGSSTYTEAFF. In DNA form, the CDR3 reads TGTGCCAGCAGACCGGGATCATCAACGTACACTGAAGCTTTCTTT. Variable domain in full (rest from reference TRBV28 and TRBJ1-1): DVKVTQSSRYLVKRTGEKVFLECVQDMDHENMFWYRQDPGLGLRLIYFSYDVKMKEKGDIPEGYSVSREKKERFSLILESASTNQTSMYLCASRPGSSTYTEAFFGQGTRLTVV.

There are a few counts of this clonotype. A much larger clone lies a single base off, so this may be a read error. The chain recombines TRBV6-6 with TRBJ2-7; TRBD2 might be the D (6 bases). This CDR3 contains 18 residues. The germline gives CDR1 MNHNY, CDR2 SVGAGI (reference sequence). Trimming removed 0 bases at V and 0 bases at J, with 18 bases between. CDR3 sequence (DNA): TGTGCCAGCAGTTACTCGGACTACACTCACAACCTCTCCTACGAGCAGTACTTC. The encoded protein is CASSYSDYTHNLSYEQYF.

Points on this clonotype: One base away lies a much larger clone, so this may be a sequencing read error. V and J are TRBV7-9 and TRBJ2-3; the D gene is possibly TRBD2 (5 bases). The CDR3 is made up of 16 amino acids. The germline V gene has CDR1 SEHNR and CDR2 FQNEAQ (reference sequence). Deletions cut 4 bases from V and 2 bases from J, with 16 bases between. The CDR3 sequence: CASSSPASTNTDTQYF. CDR3 in DNA: TGTGCCAGCAGCTCGCCGGCCTCGACTAACACAGATACGCAGTATTTT.

Concerning this clonotype: This may stem from a read error, because a much larger clone lies one nucleotide away. J is TRBJ2-2 and V is TRBV29-1; D might be TRBD2 (5 bases). This CDR3 spans 11 amino acids. Germline assignment: CDR1 SQVTM and CDR2 ANQGSEA. CDR3 region: CSVRLSGELSF. The CDR3 nucleotides read TGCAGCGTCAGACTGTCCGGGGAGCTGTCTTTT.

This clonotype occurred many times. The chain has TRBV19 and TRBJ2-3; D might be TRBD1 or TRBD2, each matching 5 bases. Germline V gene lookup returns CDR1 LNHDA and CDR2 SQIVND (reference sequence). CDR3 length: 15 residues. V lost 1 base and J lost 2, with 10 bases in between. The CDR3 DNA sequence: TGTGCCAGTAGTATAGCGGGGCACAACACAGATACGCAGTATTTT. It encodes CASSIAGHNTDTQYF.

This clonotype occurred many times. This sequence joins TRBV6-2 or TRBV6-3 and TRBJ1-4, with D uncertain. Germline V CDR1 and CDR2: MNHEY, SVGEGT. The CDR3 has 12 amino acids. Trimming cost V 0 bases and J 8 bases, with 4 bases left between them. CDR3 loop: CASSYSEEKLFF. CDR3 nucleotides: TGTGCCAGCAGTTACTCGGAGGAAAAACTGTTTTTT.

This clonotype was seen more than once but under ten times. The CDR3 DNA follows: TGCAGTGCGCACCGACAGGGGCACTACGAGCAGTACTTC. Translated, it gives CSAHRQGHYEQYF. The chain carries TRBV20-1 and TRBJ2-7; 8 positions match TRBD1. Trimming removed 6 bases from V and 3 bases from J; junction bases left unmatched: 7. Germline-derived CDR1 and CDR2 are DFQATT and SNEGSKA (reference sequence). The CDR3 extends over 13 amino acids.

This clonotype was seen many times. This chain connects TRBV29-1 to TRBJ1-2; D gene uncertain. The germline V gene encodes CDR1 SQVTM and CDR2 ANQGSEA. This CDR3 comprises 15 residues. V was pared by 0 bases and J by 7 bases, with 18 bases between. Here the CDR3 DNA reads TGCAGCGTTGAAGATCGGGGTTGGGGAGTCGGTGGCTACACCTTC. Translation gives CSVEDRGWGVGGYTF.

As regards this clonotype: This may arise from a read error, as a much more abundant clone is one base away. V is TRBV7-9 and J is TRBJ1-1, with D unresolved. Germline V gene lookup returns CDR1 SEHNR and CDR2 FQNEAQ (reference sequence). Trimming stripped 5 bases from V and 3 bases from J, with 19 bases between. The CDR3 consists of 16 residues. This CDR3 is CASSTRQDLMDTEAFF. The DNA of the CDR3 is TGTGCCAGCAGCACTCGACAAGACCTTATGGACACTGAAGCTTTCTTT.

As for this clonotype: A much bigger clone sits one base away, suggesting this may be a read error. The V gene is TRBV7-9, the J gene TRBJ2-2; D might be TRBD2 (5 bases). This CDR3 contains 13 residues. Trimming stripped 8 bases from V and 6 bases from J, with 13 bases between. Germline assignment: CDR1 SEHNR and CDR2 FQNEAQ (reference sequence). The CDR3 region has the DNA TGTGCCAGCGGCAGAACTAGTTCCGGGGAGCTGTTTTTT. Its protein is CASGRTSSGELFF.

The genes are TRBV7-6 and TRBJ2-7, with D uncertain. V was pared by 0 bases and J by 5 bases, with 5 bases between. This CDR3 spans 12 amino acids. Germline lookup yields CDR1 SGHVS and CDR2 FNYEAQ. The CDR3 DNA sequence: TGTGCCAGCAGCTTAGCACTTAACGAGCAGTACTTC. It yields the protein CASSLALNEQYF.

The table lists this clonotype with many counts. This chain joins TRBV28 and TRBJ1-3; D gene uncertain. The germline V gene has CDR1 MDHEN and CDR2 SYDVKM. The CDR3 length is 12 residues. Trimming left V 6 bases short and J 3 bases short, with 6 bases between. The DNA of the CDR3 is TGTGCCAGCAGCCCCAGTGGAAACACCATATATTTT. It specifies CASSPSGNTIYF.

About this clonotype: A clone one base away is much larger, so this may be a read error. J is TRBJ2-5 and V is TRBV7-6, with no clear D. The CDR3 is made up of 14 amino acids. Germline assignment: CDR1 SGHVS and CDR2 FNYEAQ. V lost 4 bases to trimming and J lost 1 base, with 10 bases between them. The CDR3 reads CASSSGPFQETQYF. DNA for the CDR3: TGTGCCAGCAGCTCAGGACCTTTCCAAGAGACCCAGTACTTC.

This clonotype occurred many times. The chain has TRBV3-1 and TRBJ1-1, with D unresolved. V was trimmed by 1 base and J by 0 bases, leaving 12 bases between them. CDR1 is LGHDT, CDR2 YNNKEL, per germline (reference sequence). CDR3 length equals 16 residues. As DNA, the CDR3 is TGTGCCAGCAGCCAAGGAGTACACAGCATGAACACTGAAGCTTTCTTT. Its translation is CASSQGVHSMNTEAFF.

The chain employs TRBV6-2 or TRBV6-3 and TRBJ2-7; D is perhaps TRBD1 (5 bases). This CDR3 region has 16 residues. Germline V lookup: CDR1 MNHEY, CDR2 SVGEGT. The V end was cut by 0 bases, the J end by 6 bases, with 18 bases between. In DNA form, the CDR3 reads TGTGCCAGCAGTTACTCGAGTCAGGGTACTTTCGTCGAGCAGTACTTC. Translated: CASSYSSQGTFVEQYF.

In its sample, this clonotype was seen many times. V gene TRBV29-1 combines with J gene TRBJ2-7; 12 nucleotides align to TRBD1. The CDR3 has 15 amino acids. Germline V CDR1 and CDR2: SQVTM, ANQGSEA. V shed 6 bases and J 2 bases; nucleotides not matched to a gene: 8. The CDR3 DNA follows: TGCAGCGTCGAAAAGGGACAGGGGGCGGCCTACGAGCAGTACTTC. It yields the protein CSVEKGQGAAYEQYF.

The chain links TRBV13 to TRBJ1-1; D unresolved. Trimming removed 4 bases at V and 4 bases at J, with 13 bases between. Looked up from germline, CDR1 is PRHDT and CDR2 is FYEKMQ (reference sequence). The CDR3 loop spans 14 amino acids. The CDR3 reads CASSWLDMSTEAFF. The CDR3 nucleotides are TGTGCCAGCAGCTGGTTAGATATGAGCACTGAAGCTTTCTTT.

The table lists this clonotype with a few counts. The V and J genes are TRBV23-1 and TRBJ2-7; D is unclear. TRBV23-1 carries the ORF label, with uncertain function. V lost 0 bases and J lost 0, with 12 bases in between. The CDR3 is made up of 16 amino acids. CDR3 sequence: CASSQSSPRSSYEQYF. Here the CDR3 DNA reads TGCGCCAGCAGTCAATCGAGCCCTAGGAGCTCCTACGAGCAGTACTTC.

At least ten counts were recorded for this clonotype. The chain carries TRBV30 and TRBJ2-7; a weak D match, TRBD2 (6 bases). Per the germline V gene, CDR1 is GTSNPN and CDR2 is SVGIG (reference sequence). The CDR3 has 11 amino acids. V was trimmed by 0 bases and J by 11 bases, leaving 11 bases between them. This CDR3 is CAWSVDGEEYF. The CDR3 DNA follows: TGTGCCTGGAGTGTAGACGGGGAGGAGTACTTC.

V is TRBV7-6 and J is TRBJ1-6; 7 bases match TRBD1. The CDR3 length is 15 residues. Germline CDR1 and CDR2: SGHVS and FNYEAQ. Losses at the gene ends were 4 bases for V and 7 bases for J; bases not matched to a gene: 7. CDR3 protein: CASSSGQAQNSPLHF. The DNA for the CDR3 is TGTGCCAGCAGCTCCGGACAGGCTCAAAATTCACCCCTCCACTTT.

This clonotype was observed many times. The chain combines TRBV27 with TRBJ1-4; 9 positions match TRBD1. The CDR3 length is 13 residues. V lost 7 bases to trimming and J lost 8 bases; unmatched junction nucleotides: 5. Germline V CDR1 and CDR2: MNHEY, SMNVEV (reference sequence). The CDR3, as DNA: TGTGCCAGCACTATTACAGGGGGCGAAAAACTGTTTTTT. Its translation: CASTITGGEKLFF.